Presented here are 6 T cell receptor beta chains from one specimen sequenced in a study of cytomegalovirus exposure and HLA in healthy donors. PCR involved 60 Vbeta and 13 Jbeta primers. The repertoire was sequenced with immunoSEQ multiplex PCR; TCRdb's copy has only in-frame clones and lacks some. Of 79,000 or so clones in the sample, around 77% are singletons; the top ten hold roughly 22%. The specimen sequenced was PBMCs. These receptors originate from a woman aged 40 to 50 in good health and CMV-seropositive.

This chain joins TRBV5-1 and TRBJ1-1, with D uncertain. CDR1 is SGHRS and CDR2 is YFSETQ in the germline V gene. V lost 8 bases and J 4 bases, leaving 18 bases between the germline ends. The CDR3 covers 14 residues. The CDR3 nucleotides are TGCGCCAGTCAACTAGAGGGATCGAGCACTGAAGCTTTCTTT. Translation gives CASQLEGSSTEAFF.

The chain uses TRBV4-1 and TRBJ1-2; TRBD1 is a possible D gene (6 bases). This CDR3 spans 15 amino acids. Between the trimmed V and J ends, which lost 4 bases and 4 bases, there was a span of 16 bases. CDR1 is MGHRA and CDR2 is YSYEKL in the germline V gene. CDR3 loop: CASSPPQGQSYGYTF. The CDR3 DNA is TGCGCCAGCAGCCCCCCACAGGGACAAAGCTATGGCTACACCTTC.

This clone appeared a single time. This rearrangement joins TRBV19 to TRBJ2-3, with D perhaps TRBD1 (6 bases). Trimming left V 9 bases short and J 5 bases short, with 18 bases between. Looked up from germline, CDR1 is LNHDA and CDR2 is SQIVND (reference sequence). The CDR3 has 14 residues. The CDR3 region has the DNA TGTGCCAGAACCTCTGTGAAAGGGGGAGATACGCAGTATTTT. Translation: CARTSVKGGDTQYF.

V is TRBV19 and J is TRBJ2-1, with D perhaps TRBD2 (5 bases). V was trimmed by 5 bases and J by 9 bases, leaving 14 bases between them. The CDR3 covers 13 residues. The germline V gene encodes CDR1 LNHDA and CDR2 SQIVND (reference sequence). CDR3 DNA: TGTGCCAGTAGTGTGGGAGAAAGTGGTGAGCAGTTCTTC. The encoded protein is CASSVGESGEQFF.

The chain carries TRBV7-2 and TRBJ2-5; 7 nucleotides line up with TRBD2. The CDR3 length is 12 residues. The V gene end was trimmed by 1 base and the J gene end by 12 bases; junction bases not matched to a gene: 5. Per germline, CDR1 SGHTA and CDR2 FQGNSA. CDR3 DNA sequence: TGTGCCAGCAGCTTAGTTAACGGACTAGAGTACTTC. This codes for CASSLVNGLEYF.

V gene TRBV6-5 combines with J gene TRBJ2-7; 10 bases are shared with TRBD1. The CDR3 is made up of 13 amino acids. Trimming took 6 bases from V and 5 from J; bases not matched to a gene: 4. Germline V gene data show CDR1 as MNHEY and CDR2 as SVGAGI. The CDR3 is CASRDRGPNEQYF. The CDR3 DNA reads as TGTGCCAGCAGAGACAGGGGGCCGAACGAGCAGTACTTC.